The rows below give T cell receptor beta chains drawn from one sample of a study of blood T cell repertoires in COVID-19. Repertoires were generated with immunoSEQ multiplex PCR, while TCRdb's copy carries only in-frame clones and drops some. Found here are some 270,000 clones, 90% of them singletons; the top ten hold roughly 4.3%. Sample: PBMCs or T cells enriched from blood (not recorded which). The receptors come from a woman between 25 and 40 years old with acute COVID-19. CDR3s include the opening cysteine and the closing phenylalanine or tryptophan. Fields, in order: V gene, J gene, clone size, D gene, CDR3 DNA, CDR3 protein. A D gene is named only where the DNA matches it firmly. The size entry is marked missing in some rows and otherwise reads once, few, many or a size class.

>TRBV5-5|TRBJ1-5|.|.
TGTGCCAGCAGCTCCCGGACAAGCAATCAGCCCCAGCATTTT
CASSSRTSNQPQHF
>TRBV15|TRBJ2-5|.|TRBD2
TGTGCCACCAGCAGAGATTTAGCGGGAGTACAAGAGACCCAGTACTTC
CATSRDLAGVQETQYF
>TRBV19|TRBJ1-5|.|.
TGTGCCAGCCGTCTACGGGGAATAGATCAGCCCCAGCATTTT
CASRLRGIDQPQHF
>TRBV28|TRBJ2-1|.|TRBD2
TGTGCCAGCAGTTTGGCCCTTGGACTAGCTCAGTTCTTC
CASSLALGLAQFF
>TRBV28|TRBJ2-3|.|.
TGTGCCAGCAGTTCTCGGGGGACAGATAGAAAGTATTTT
CASSSRGTDRKYF
>TRBV28|TRBJ1-2|.|.
TGTGCCAGCACTATCTCGTCCTATGGCTACACCTTC
CASTISSYGYTF
>TRBV29-1|TRBJ2-7|.|TRBD1
TGCAGCTCCCGGGACAGCTACGAGCAGTACTTC
CSSRDSYEQYF
>TRBV14|TRBJ2-3|.|.
TGTGCCAGCAGCCAAGATCCCCAGGGGGGTTCCGACACAGATACGCAGTATTTT
CASSQDPQGGSDTDTQYF
>TRBV6-5|TRBJ2-1|.|TRBD2
TGTGCCAGCAGTTGGACTAGCGGAGGCTACAATGAGCAGTTCTTC
CASSWTSGGYNEQFF
>TRBV6-2/TRBV6-3|TRBJ1-1|.|TRBD1
TGTGCCAGCAGTTACCATAGGACAGGGGGCATTGAGAACACTGAAGCTTTCTTT
CASSYHRTGGIENTEAFF
>TRBV4-3|TRBJ2-7|.|TRBD2
TGCGCCAGCAGCCAAGATTATGGGGGGGGGTCCTACGAGCAGTACTTC
CASSQDYGGGSYEQYF
>TRBV11-2|TRBJ1-6|.|.
TGTGCCAGCAGCTCCTCGACAGGCGATAATTCACCCCTCCACTTT
CASSSSTGDNSPLHF
>TRBV2|TRBJ1-6|.|.
TGTGCCAGCAGTGGCGGGGGGGTAAATTATTCACCCCTCCACTTT
CASSGGGVNYSPLHF
>TRBV3-1/TRBV3-2|TRBJ2-1|.|TRBD2
TGTGCCAGCAGGAGGGAGGGAGGCGTTCATGAGCAGTTCTTC
CASRREGGVHEQFF
>TRBV18|TRBJ1-5|.|.
TGTGCCAGCTCACAAACAAGTTATAGCAATCAGCCCCAGCATTTT
CASSQTSYSNQPQHF
>TRBV7-9|TRBJ2-7|.|TRBD1
TGTGCCAGCGGACAGGGGGCGTCGTACGAGCAGTACTTC
CASGQGASYEQYF
>TRBV4-2|TRBJ2-2|.|.
TGTGCCAGCAGCCAAGAACGGGAGACGACCGGGGAGCTGTTTTTT
CASSQERETTGELFF
>TRBV3-1/TRBV3-2|TRBJ2-3|.|.
TGTGCCAGCAGCCAAGATGGAGGAGGGCGCACAGATACGCAGTATTTT
CASSQDGGGRTDTQYF
>TRBV5-4|TRBJ1-6|.|TRBD1
TGTGCCAGCAGCTTGGCCACAGGGGTGAGTTCACCCCTCCACTTT
CASSLATGVSSPLHF
>TRBV3-1/TRBV3-2|TRBJ2-7|few|TRBD2
TGTGCCAGCAGCCAAGATATCCTAGCGGTCTCCTACGAGCAGTACTTC
CASSQDILAVSYEQYF
>TRBV5-1|TRBJ2-3|.|TRBD2
TGCGCCAGCAGCCGAGGGACTAGCGGGGGCACAGATACGCAGTATTTT
CASSRGTSGGTDTQYF
>TRBV5-1|TRBJ2-5|.|.
TGCGCCAGCAGCGAACCGAGTAGGGGGCAAGAGACCCAGTACTTC
CASSEPSRGQETQYF
>TRBV3-1/TRBV3-2|TRBJ2-5|.|TRBD1
TGTGCCAGCAGCCGCTGGGGGGACAGGGCCACCCAAGAGACCCAGTACTTC
CASSRWGDRATQETQYF
>TRBV9|TRBJ1-6|few|TRBD1
TGTGCCAGCAGCGTAGGACAGGGAGGTTCACCCCTCCACTTT
CASSVGQGGSPLHF
>TRBV5-1|TRBJ1-1|.|.
TGCGCCAGCAGCTCCTCGGGGGGTACTGAAGCTTTCTTT
CASSSSGGTEAFF
>TRBV27|TRBJ1-1|.|.
TGTGCCAGCAGTTCTCCGGGCACTGAAGCTTTCTTT
CASSSPGTEAFF
>TRBV7-6|TRBJ2-3|.|TRBD2
TGTGCCAGCAGCCAACTAGCGGGAGTACTACCTAGCACAGATACGCAGTATTTT
CASSQLAGVLPSTDTQYF
>TRBV14|TRBJ1-2|.|TRBD1
TGTGCCAGCAGCCAATGGACAGGGACCACCTATGGCTACACCTTC
CASSQWTGTTYGYTF
>TRBV6-5|TRBJ2-5|.|TRBD1
TGTGCCAGCAGTTTGACAGGGGTAGAGACCCAGTACTTC
CASSLTGVETQYF
>TRBV3-1/TRBV3-2|TRBJ2-2|.|TRBD1
TGTGCCAGCAGCCAGAAGGGGGCTAGCACCGGGGAGCTGTTTTTT
CASSQKGASTGELFF
>TRBV6-5|TRBJ2-1|.|TRBD2
TGTGCCAGCAGTCCGTTAGCGGGAGGCGGCAATGAGCAGTTCTTC
CASSPLAGGGNEQFF
>TRBV5-1|TRBJ2-3|.|.
TGCGCCAGCAGCTTGGGGGGCGGTAGCACAGATACGCAGTATTTT
CASSLGGGSTDTQYF
>TRBV27|TRBJ1-3|.|.
TGTGCCAGCAGTTTTAGGGGCTATCTCTCTGGAAACACCATATATTTT
CASSFRGYLSGNTIYF
>TRBV5-5|TRBJ2-7|once|TRBD2
TGTGCCAGCAGCTGGCTGCCGGGGGGTGAGCAGTACTTC
CASSWLPGGEQYF
>TRBV7-9|TRBJ2-3|.|.
TGTGCCAGCAGCCCCGGGGTCCTAGACACAGATACGCAGTATTTT
CASSPGVLDTDTQYF
>TRBV9|TRBJ1-5|.|.
TGTGCCAGCAGCCCGGGACTTTTAAATCAGCCCCAGCATTTT
CASSPGLLNQPQHF
>TRBV5-6|TRBJ1-1|.|.
TGTGCCAGCAGCCGTCCCGGGGTGAACACTGAAGCTTTCTTT
CASSRPGVNTEAFF
>TRBV27|TRBJ2-7|.|.
TGTGCCAGCAGTCCCTGGGGACACCTCACGACCTACGAGCAGTACTTC
CASSPWGHLTTYEQYF
>TRBV19|TRBJ2-1|.|TRBD2
TGTGCCAGTAGTATTGGGTGGCTAGCGGGAATCTACAATGAGCAGTTCTTC
CASSIGWLAGIYNEQFF
>TRBV18|TRBJ2-5|once|TRBD2
TGTGCCAGCTCACCACCGGTCGGGGGAGGGGTCGAGACCCAGTACTTC
CASSPPVGGGVETQYF
>TRBV30|TRBJ2-1|.|TRBD2
TGTGCCTGGAGAACTAGCGGGAGTATTAATGAGCAGTTCTTC
CAWRTSGSINEQFF
>TRBV7-9|TRBJ2-7|once|TRBD1
TGTGCCAGCAGCTTACGGGACAGCTACGAGCAGTACTTC
CASSLRDSYEQYF
>TRBV5-1|TRBJ1-2|.|TRBD1
TGCGCCAGCAGCTTCGGGGACAGGGTAAACTATGGCTACACCTTC
CASSFGDRVNYGYTF
>TRBV27|TRBJ1-4|.|.
TGTGCCAGCAGCACGACGGGGGGGCGTGAAAAACTGTTTTTT
CASSTTGGREKLFF
>TRBV11-2|TRBJ2-7|.|TRBD1
TGTGCCAGCAGCTGGCCGGGACAGGGTTTCGAGCAGTACTTC
CASSWPGQGFEQYF
>TRBV4-1|TRBJ2-7|few|TRBD2
TGCGCCAGCAGCCAAGGGACTAGCGGTGGGTACGAGCAGTACTTC
CASSQGTSGGYEQYF
>TRBV4-3|TRBJ2-7|.|TRBD1
TGCGCCAGCAGCTTGGGGACAGGGGGAGGCTACGAGCAGTACTTC
CASSLGTGGGYEQYF
>TRBV7-3|TRBJ2-2|.|TRBD1
TGTGCCAGCAGCAGACAGGGGTTGGGGACCGGGGAGCTGTTTTTT
CASSRQGLGTGELFF
>TRBV7-2|TRBJ2-7|.|TRBD1
TGTGCCAGCAGCTTATCAGGGGGCGCGAGCTCCTACGAGCAGTACTTC
CASSLSGGASSYEQYF
>TRBV3-1/TRBV3-2|TRBJ1-2|.|.
TGTGCCAGCTCTAATGGCTATGGCTACACCTTC
CASSNGYGYTF
>TRBV6-5|TRBJ2-3|many|.
TGTGCCAGCAGTTACTCGTTCCGGACAGATACGCAGTATTTT
CASSYSFRTDTQYF
>TRBV10-1|TRBJ1-1|.|.
TGCGCCAGCAGTGGCGGGGCAACGGGAAACACTGAAGCTTTCTTT
CASSGGATGNTEAFF
>TRBV12-3/TRBV12-4|TRBJ2-5|.|.
TGTGCCAGCAGTACAGGTCAAGAGACCCAGTACTTC
CASSTGQETQYF
>TRBV29-1|TRBJ2-5|once|.
TGCAGCAACATTACGGGGTGGGTACAAGAGACCCAGTACTTC
CSNITGWVQETQYF
>TRBV7-3|TRBJ2-1|.|TRBD2
TGTGCCAGCAGCCCTACTAGCGCCAGCTCCTACAATGAGCAGTTCTTC
CASSPTSASSYNEQFF
>TRBV30|TRBJ2-4|few|.
TGTGCCTGTATAATTAGAGGAGCCAAAAACATTCAGTACTTC
CACIIRGAKNIQYF
>TRBV15|TRBJ1-3|.|.
TGTGCCACCAGCAGAGTCGCGGGGGTCGGAAACACCATATATTTT
CATSRVAGVGNTIYF
>TRBV2|TRBJ2-2|once|.
TGTGCCAGCAAACAAACCGGGGAGCTGTTTTTT
CASKQTGELFF
>TRBV5-1|TRBJ1-2|.|TRBD1
TGCGCCAGCAGCCGGGGACAGGGCGAGTATGGCTACACCTTC
CASSRGQGEYGYTF